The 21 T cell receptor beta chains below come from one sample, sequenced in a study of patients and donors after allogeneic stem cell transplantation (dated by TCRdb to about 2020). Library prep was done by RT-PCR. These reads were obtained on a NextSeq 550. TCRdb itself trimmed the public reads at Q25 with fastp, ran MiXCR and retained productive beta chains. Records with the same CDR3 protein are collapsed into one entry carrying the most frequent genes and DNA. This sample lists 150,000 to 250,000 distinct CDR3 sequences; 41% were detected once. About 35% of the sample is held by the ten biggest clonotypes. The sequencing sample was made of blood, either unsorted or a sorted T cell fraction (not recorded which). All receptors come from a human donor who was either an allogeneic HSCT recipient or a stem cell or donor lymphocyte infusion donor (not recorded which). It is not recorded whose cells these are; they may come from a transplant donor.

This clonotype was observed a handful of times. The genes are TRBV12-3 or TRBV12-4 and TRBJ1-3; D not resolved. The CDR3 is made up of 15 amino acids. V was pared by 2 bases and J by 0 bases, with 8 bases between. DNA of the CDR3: TGTGCCAGCAGTTTAAGCGCAGCCTCTGGAAACACCATATATTTT. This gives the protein CASSLSAASGNTIYF.

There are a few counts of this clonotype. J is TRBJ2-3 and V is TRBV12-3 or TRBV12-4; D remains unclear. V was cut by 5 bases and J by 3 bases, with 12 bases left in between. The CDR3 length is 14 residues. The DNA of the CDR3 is TGTGCCAGCAGTACCTCGATCCTGACAGATACGCAGTATTTT. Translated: CASSTSILTDTQYF.

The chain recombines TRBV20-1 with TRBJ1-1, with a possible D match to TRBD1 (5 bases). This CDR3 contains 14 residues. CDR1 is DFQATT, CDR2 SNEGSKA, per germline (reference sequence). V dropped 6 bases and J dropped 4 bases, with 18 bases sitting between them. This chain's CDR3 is CSARNPGGTTEAFF. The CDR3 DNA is TGCAGTGCCCGAAACCCCGGAGGGACCACTGAAGCTTTCTTT.

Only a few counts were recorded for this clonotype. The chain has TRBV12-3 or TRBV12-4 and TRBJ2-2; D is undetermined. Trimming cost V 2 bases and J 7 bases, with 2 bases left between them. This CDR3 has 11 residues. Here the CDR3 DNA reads TGTGCCAGCAGTTTACACGGGGAGCTGTTTTTT. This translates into CASSLHGELFF.

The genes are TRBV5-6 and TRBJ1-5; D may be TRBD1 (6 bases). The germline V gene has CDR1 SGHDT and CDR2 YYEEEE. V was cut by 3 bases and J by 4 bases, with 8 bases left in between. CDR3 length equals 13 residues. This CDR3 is CASSWGANQPQHF. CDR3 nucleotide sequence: TGTGCCAGCAGCTGGGGGGCGAATCAGCCCCAGCATTTT.

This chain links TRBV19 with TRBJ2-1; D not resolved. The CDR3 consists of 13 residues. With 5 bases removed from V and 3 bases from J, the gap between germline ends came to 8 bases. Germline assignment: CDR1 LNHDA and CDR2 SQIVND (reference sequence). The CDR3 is CASSPNGYNEQFF. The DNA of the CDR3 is TGTGCCAGTAGTCCCAACGGCTACAATGAGCAGTTCTTC.

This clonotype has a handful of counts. As DNA, the CDR3 is TGTGCCAGCAGTACTTTCGGACAGGGGGAGGGCTACACCTTC. It specifies CASSTFGQGEGYTF. The rearrangement joins TRBV12-3 or TRBV12-4 to TRBJ1-2, with 10 bases matching TRBD1. This CDR3 has 14 amino acids. V gave up 5 bases and J gave up 8 bases; unmatched junction bases: 8.

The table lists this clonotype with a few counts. The CDR3 spells CASSLVGWGFSNQPQHF. The CDR3 DNA follows: TGTGCCAGCAGTTTAGTTGGTTGGGGCTTTAGCAATCAGCCCCAGCATTTT. The rearrangement joins TRBV12-3 or TRBV12-4 to TRBJ1-5, with D perhaps matching TRBD1 (5 bases). V lost 1 base, J lost 0 bases, and 13 bases lay in between. CDR3 length equals 17 residues.

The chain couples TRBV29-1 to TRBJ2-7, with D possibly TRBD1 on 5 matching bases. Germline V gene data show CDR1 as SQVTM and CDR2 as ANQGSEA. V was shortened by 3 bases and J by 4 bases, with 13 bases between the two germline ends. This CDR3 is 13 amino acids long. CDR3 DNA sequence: TGCAGCGTTGATGTAGGGGAAAGTTACGAGCAGTACTTC. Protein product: CSVDVGESYEQYF.

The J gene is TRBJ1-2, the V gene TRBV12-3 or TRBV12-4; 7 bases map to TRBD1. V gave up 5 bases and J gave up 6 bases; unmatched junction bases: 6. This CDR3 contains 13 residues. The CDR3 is CASSLDRVNGYTF. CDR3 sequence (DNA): TGTGCCAGCAGTCTCGACAGGGTTAATGGCTACACCTTC.

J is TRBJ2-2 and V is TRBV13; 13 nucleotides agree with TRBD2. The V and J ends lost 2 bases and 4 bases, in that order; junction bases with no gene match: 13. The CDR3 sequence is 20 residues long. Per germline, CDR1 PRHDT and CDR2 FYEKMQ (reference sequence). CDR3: CASSLYVRTSGRSGTGELFF. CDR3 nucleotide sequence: TGTGCCAGCAGCTTATATGTTCGGACTAGCGGGAGAAGTGGCACCGGGGAGCTGTTTTTT. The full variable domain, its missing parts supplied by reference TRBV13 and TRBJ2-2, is AAGVIQSPRHLIKEKRETATLKCYPIPRHDTVYWYQQGPGQDPQFLISFYEKMQSDKGSIPDRFSAQQFSDYHSELNMSSLELGDSALYFCASSLYVRTSGRSGTGELFFGEGSRLTVL.

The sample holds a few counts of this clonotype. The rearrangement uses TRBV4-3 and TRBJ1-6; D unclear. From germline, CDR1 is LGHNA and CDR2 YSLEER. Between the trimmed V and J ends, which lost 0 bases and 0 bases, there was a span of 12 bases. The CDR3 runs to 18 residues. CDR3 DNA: TGCGCCAGCAGCCAAGATGGGCAGGCTTCCTCCTATAATTCACCCCTCCACTTT. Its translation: CASSQDGQASSYNSPLHF.

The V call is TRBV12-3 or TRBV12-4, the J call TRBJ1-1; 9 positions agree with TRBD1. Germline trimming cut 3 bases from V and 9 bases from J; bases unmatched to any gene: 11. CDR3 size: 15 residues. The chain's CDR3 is CASSFVTGGDTKAFF. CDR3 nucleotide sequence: TGTGCCAGCAGTTTTGTCACAGGGGGCGATACGAAAGCTTTCTTT.

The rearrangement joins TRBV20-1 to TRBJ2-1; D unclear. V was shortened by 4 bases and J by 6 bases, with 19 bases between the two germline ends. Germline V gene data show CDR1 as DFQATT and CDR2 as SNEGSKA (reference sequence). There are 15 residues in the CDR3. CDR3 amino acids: CSATPSDAVPNEQFF. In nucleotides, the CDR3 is TGCAGTGCTACACCCTCAGACGCCGTCCCCAATGAGCAGTTCTTC.

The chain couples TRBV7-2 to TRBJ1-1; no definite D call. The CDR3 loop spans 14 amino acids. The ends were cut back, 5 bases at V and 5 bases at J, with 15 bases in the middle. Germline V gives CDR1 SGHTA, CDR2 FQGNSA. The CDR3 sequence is CASSRESIGTEAFF. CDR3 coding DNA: TGTGCCAGCAGCCGAGAATCAATAGGGACTGAAGCTTTCTTT.

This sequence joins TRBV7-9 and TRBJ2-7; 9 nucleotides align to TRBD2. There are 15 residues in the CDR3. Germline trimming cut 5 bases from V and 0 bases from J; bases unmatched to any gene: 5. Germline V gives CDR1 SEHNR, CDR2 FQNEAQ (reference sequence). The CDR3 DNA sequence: TGTGCCAGCAGCCCCTTAGCGGGAGACTCCTACGAGCAGTACTTC. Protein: CASSPLAGDSYEQYF. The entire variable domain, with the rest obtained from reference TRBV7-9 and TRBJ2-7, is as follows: DTGVSQNPRHKITKRGQNVTFRCDPISEHNRLYWYRQTLGQGPEFLTYFQNEAQLEKSRLLSDRFSAERPKGSFSTLEIQRTEQGDSAMYLCASSPLAGDSYEQYFGPGTRLTVT.

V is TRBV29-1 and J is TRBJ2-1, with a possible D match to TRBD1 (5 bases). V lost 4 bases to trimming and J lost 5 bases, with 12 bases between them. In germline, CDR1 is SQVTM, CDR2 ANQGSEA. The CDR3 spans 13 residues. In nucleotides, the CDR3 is TGCAGCGTTGTCAGGGCAACCGACAATGAGCAGTTCTTC. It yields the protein CSVVRATDNEQFF.

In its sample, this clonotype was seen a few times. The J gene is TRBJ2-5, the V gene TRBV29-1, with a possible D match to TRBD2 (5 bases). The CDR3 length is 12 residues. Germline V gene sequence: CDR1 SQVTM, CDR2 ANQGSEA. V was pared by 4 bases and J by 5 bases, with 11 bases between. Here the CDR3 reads CSVGDYHETQYF. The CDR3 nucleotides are TGCAGCGTTGGAGACTATCACGAGACCCAGTACTTC.

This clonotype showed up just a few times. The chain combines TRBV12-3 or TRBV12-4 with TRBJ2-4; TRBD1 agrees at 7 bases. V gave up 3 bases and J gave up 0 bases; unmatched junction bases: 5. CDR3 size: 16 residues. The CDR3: CASSFGGQVAKNIQYF. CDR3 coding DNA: TGTGCCAGCAGTTTTGGCGGACAGGTAGCCAAAAACATTCAGTACTTC.

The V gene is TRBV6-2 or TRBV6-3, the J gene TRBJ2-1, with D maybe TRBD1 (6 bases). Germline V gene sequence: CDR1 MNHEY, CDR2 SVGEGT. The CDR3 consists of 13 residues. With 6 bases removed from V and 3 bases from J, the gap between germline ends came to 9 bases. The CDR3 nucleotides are TGTGCCAGCAGCCGGGACAACTACAATGAGCAGTTCTTC. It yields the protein CASSRDNYNEQFF.

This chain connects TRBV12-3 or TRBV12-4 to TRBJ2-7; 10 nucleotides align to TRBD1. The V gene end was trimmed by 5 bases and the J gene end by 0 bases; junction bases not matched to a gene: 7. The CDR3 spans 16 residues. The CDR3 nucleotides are TGTGCCAGCAGTGCTCGACAGGGGGCGAACTCCTACGAGCAGTACTTC. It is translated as CASSARQGANSYEQYF.